These 28 T cell receptor beta chains were sequenced from one sample in a study of shared clonotypes between healthy human individuals. Libraries were prepared by immunoSEQ multiplex PCR; TCRdb keeps only in-frame clonotypes and omits some of them. The repertoire holds approximately 740,000 clones, 92% seen once, with approximately 25% in the top ten. Terminally differentiated effector memory CD45RA+ cells were excluded from the naive CD8 cells, which were CD45RO-negative and positively selected for CCR7. Material: naive CD8+ T cells sorted from blood. The source of these receptors is a young man in good health.

This chain connects TRBV29-1 to TRBJ2-5, with D possibly being TRBD1 or TRBD2 (7 bases each). This CDR3 has 15 amino acids. Trimming pared 0 bases from V and 4 bases from J, leaving 15 bases between. Per germline, CDR1 SQVTM and CDR2 ANQGSEA. CDR3 nucleotides: TGCAGCGTTGAAGATATCACAGGGGAGGGAGAGACCCAGTACTTC. Protein product: CSVEDITGEGETQYF.

With regard to this clone: This sample also contains other DNA sequences that code for the same CDR3. The chain joins TRBV7-9 to TRBJ2-7; D might be TRBD2 (5 bases). The germline CDR1 and CDR2 sequences are SEHNR and FQNEAQ (reference sequence). V was trimmed by 5 bases and J by 2 bases, leaving 10 bases between them. CDR3 length: 13 residues. The CDR3 nucleotides read TGTGCCAGCAGCCATCGGGGTGCCTACGAGCAGTACTTC. Protein: CASSHRGAYEQYF.

V is TRBV4-2 and J is TRBJ2-7, with 9 bases identical to TRBD2. J lost 4 bases, V lost 0 bases, and 7 bases had no gene match. CDR1 is LGHNA, CDR2 YNFKEQ, per germline. CDR3 length: 16 amino acids. The CDR3 spells CASSQDLAGVRYEQYF. CDR3 in DNA: TGTGCCAGCAGCCAAGATTTAGCGGGAGTAAGGTACGAGCAGTACTTC.

Only one count was recorded for this clone. This chain links TRBV11-2 with TRBJ2-5; 11 nucleotides match TRBD1. CDR1 and CDR2 (germline): SGHAT, FQNNGV. V dropped 0 bases and J dropped 4; count of bases not matched to a gene: 4. The CDR3 is 16 amino acids. Written as DNA, the CDR3 is TGTGCCAGCAGCTTAGAAGGACAGGGGGCTGGAGAGACCCAGTACTTC. Translated, it gives CASSLEGQGAGETQYF.

The genes are TRBV5-8 and TRBJ2-1; D not certain. This CDR3 region has 13 residues. CDR1 and CDR2 (germline): SGHTS, YDEGEE. The V end was cut by 8 bases, the J end by 7 bases, with 16 bases between. For the CDR3, the DNA is TGTGCCAGGGCTCGGGCACCCGGGAATGAGCAGTTCTTC. Its translation: CARARAPGNEQFF.

V gene TRBV7-9 combines with J gene TRBJ1-2; 10 bases are shared with TRBD1. CDR1 and CDR2 from the germline V gene are SEHNR and FQNEAQ (reference sequence). This CDR3 has 14 amino acids. V lost 7 bases and J lost 6; bases outside the gene matches: 8. CDR3 coding DNA: TGTGCCAGCAAGGGACAGGGGACCCCTAATGGCTACACCTTC. Encoded protein: CASKGQGTPNGYTF.

The V and J genes are TRBV7-2 and TRBJ1-4; 10 nucleotides line up with TRBD1. The trim removed 1 base at V and 7 bases at J, leaving 12 bases unmatched. Germline-derived CDR1 and CDR2 are SGHTA and FQGNSA. This CDR3 region has 18 residues. CDR3 sequence: CASSLGPGQGSSSEKLFF. The CDR3 bases are TGTGCCAGCAGCTTAGGCCCGGGACAGGGGAGTTCAAGTGAAAAACTGTTTTTT.

The chain recombines TRBV7-1 with TRBJ2-1; 7 bases are a match to TRBD1. TRBV7-1 is reported as an ORF; its role is uncertain. The V gene end was trimmed by 4 bases and the J gene end by 14 bases; junction bases not matched to a gene: 14. The CDR3 covers 14 residues. CDR3 sequence (DNA): TGTGCCAGCAGCTTAGATGGGGGACAGTTTTACGAGTTCTTC. Its protein product is CASSLDGGQFYEFF.

This clone has just a few counts. The V and J genes are TRBV7-9 and TRBJ1-5; D remains unclear. V dropped 1 base and J dropped 0 bases, with 4 bases sitting between them. Looked up from germline, CDR1 is SEHNR and CDR2 is FQNEAQ (reference sequence). The CDR3 is 14 residues long. As DNA, the CDR3 is TGTGCCAGCAGCTTAGGGAATAGCAATCAGCCCCAGCATTTT. Residues: CASSLGNSNQPQHF.

This clone was detected only a few times. Written as DNA, the CDR3 is TGCGCCAGCAGTGAGTCCGTTTCTGACCATAGCAATCAGCCCCAGCATTTT. Protein: CASSESVSDHSNQPQHF. The rearrangement joins TRBV10-2 to TRBJ1-5; D remains ambiguous. The germline V gene has CDR1 WSHSY and CDR2 SAAADI. This CDR3 comprises 17 residues. V was pared by 0 bases and J by 0 bases, with 12 bases between.

This chain joins TRBV27 and TRBJ1-1; unclear D gene. Germline CDR1 and CDR2: MNHEY and SMNVEV (reference sequence). The CDR3 spans 13 residues. V dropped 0 bases and J dropped 4 bases, with 6 bases sitting between them. This CDR3 is CASSLSVSTEAFF. The DNA of the CDR3 is TGTGCCAGCAGTTTATCCGTTTCCACTGAAGCTTTCTTT.

The chain uses TRBV7-2 and TRBJ1-5; D is perhaps TRBD1 (5 bases). Germline assignment: CDR1 SGHTA and CDR2 FQGNSA. The germline V and J ends were trimmed by 3 bases and 4 bases, with 10 bases remaining between them. CDR3 size: 14 residues. The CDR3 here is CASSFQGPNQPQHF. CDR3 nucleotide sequence: TGTGCCAGCAGCTTCCAGGGACCGAATCAGCCCCAGCATTTT.

The chain has TRBV13 and TRBJ2-7, with 7 nucleotides matching TRBD2. Germline CDR1 and CDR2: PRHDT and FYEKMQ (reference sequence). CDR3 length: 15 residues. The trim removed 6 bases at V and 4 bases at J, leaving 12 bases unmatched. The DNA for the CDR3 is TGTGCCAGCAGTCCAAGAACTGGGAGGGCTTACGAGCAGTACTTC. The encoded protein is CASSPRTGRAYEQYF.

V is TRBV30 and J is TRBJ2-7; D may be TRBD1 (5 bases). Germline values: CDR1 GTSNPN, CDR2 SVGIG (reference sequence). CDR3 length equals 13 residues. Between the trimmed V and J ends, which lost 2 bases and 2 bases, there was a span of 10 bases. The CDR3 spells CAWSPLGPYEQYF. In nucleotides, the CDR3 is TGTGCCTGGAGTCCACTGGGGCCCTACGAGCAGTACTTC.

Details on this clone: Sequence at one end of the junction differs from germline and may be a read error. The CDR3 region has the DNA TGTGCCAGCAGTGATATCTCCGACAATGAGCAGTTCTTC. As protein: CASSDISDNEQFF. The chain has TRBV27 and TRBJ2-1; no reliable D call. The CDR3 runs to 13 residues. Germline V gene data show CDR1 as MNHEY and CDR2 as SMNVEV (reference sequence).

This rearrangement joins TRBV11-2 to TRBJ2-1; the D is unclear. Trimming removed 5 bases from V and 8 bases from J, with 10 bases in between. Germline V gene sequence: CDR1 SGHAT, CDR2 FQNNGV. This CDR3 comprises 12 residues. The CDR3 loop reads CASSALGDEQFF. The CDR3 DNA reads as TGTGCCAGCAGCGCCCTAGGAGATGAGCAGTTCTTC.

The CDR3 nucleotides read TGTGCCACCAGCGGGAGGGACAGTTACCAAGAGACCCAGTACTTC. It is translated as CATSGRDSYQETQYF. The J gene is TRBJ2-5, the V gene TRBV15; the D gene could be TRBD1 or TRBD2 (7 bases each). Trimming took off 5 bases at V and 0 bases at J, with 13 bases between the two ends. This CDR3 contains 15 residues. CDR1 LNHNV and CDR2 YYDKDF come from the germline V gene (reference sequence).

CDR3: CASRGTGYEQYF. CDR3 nucleotides: TGCGCCAGCAGGGGGACAGGCTACGAGCAGTACTTC. V gene TRBV10-2 combines with J gene TRBJ2-7; 8 bases fit TRBD1. CDR3 length: 12 amino acids. The V and J ends lost 6 bases and 3 bases, in that order; junction bases with no gene match: 1. The germline V gene has CDR1 WSHSY and CDR2 SAAADI.

The chain uses TRBV4-3 and TRBJ2-7, with 8 nucleotides matching TRBD2. V lost 4 bases to trimming and J lost 2 bases; unmatched junction nucleotides: 4. Germline CDR1 LGHNA, CDR2 YSLEER. The CDR3 runs to 14 residues. The CDR3 DNA reads TGCGCCAGCAGCCCTACTAGCGGCGCCTACGAGCAGTACTTC. Protein sequence: CASSPTSGAYEQYF.

This clone showed up just a few times. Additional DNA sequences in this sample encode the identical CDR3. This chain uses TRBV10-2 with TRBJ1-5; D is uncertain. CDR3 length equals 12 residues. Germline V gene data show CDR1 as WSHSY and CDR2 as SAAADI. V lost 4 bases and J 4 bases, leaving 5 bases between the germline ends. The CDR3: CASSVSNQPQHF. The CDR3 region has the DNA TGCGCCAGCAGTGTAAGTAATCAGCCCCAGCATTTT.

V and J are TRBV7-6 and TRBJ1-1, with TRBD1 identical over 7 bases. V shed 5 bases and J 2 bases; nucleotides not matched to a gene: 8. The CDR3 extends over 15 amino acids. The germline CDR1 and CDR2 sequences are SGHVS and FNYEAQ. DNA of the CDR3: TGTGCCAGCAGCCCTTCACAGGGGCTAAACACTGAAGCTTTCTTT. This sequence encodes CASSPSQGLNTEAFF.

The table lists this clone with a few counts. J is TRBJ1-5 and V is TRBV5-5; D is ambiguous. This CDR3 comprises 13 residues. Trimming cost V 1 base and J 4 bases, with 6 bases left between them. Germline V gives CDR1 SGHKS, CDR2 YYEKEE (reference sequence). This CDR3 reads CASSLWLNQPQHF. The CDR3 DNA reads TGTGCCAGCAGCTTGTGGCTGAATCAGCCCCAGCATTTT.

V and J are TRBV4-1 and TRBJ2-5; 10 bases match TRBD1. Trimming removed 5 bases from V and 1 base from J; junction bases left unmatched: 13. CDR1 is MGHRA and CDR2 is YSYEKL in the germline V gene. The CDR3 totals 18 residues. CDR3 region: CASSGGRWDRGLQETQYF. In nucleotides, the CDR3 is TGCGCCAGCAGCGGCGGGAGGTGGGACAGGGGTCTCCAAGAGACCCAGTACTTC.

This clone showed up just once. This rearrangement joins TRBV5-5 to TRBJ1-1; D is ambiguous. The CDR3 runs to 14 residues. The V and J ends lost 0 bases and 8 bases respectively, with 14 bases between them. Germline CDR1 is SGHKS and CDR2 is YYEKEE (reference sequence). The CDR3 region has the DNA TGTGCCAGCAGCTTGGCAGGAATGTTAAGCGAAGCTTTCTTT. This sequence encodes CASSLAGMLSEAFF.

The V call is TRBV21-1, the J call TRBJ1-1; the table assigns TRBD1, which was not confirmed against the DNA. TRBV21-1 is tagged as a pseudogene. This CDR3 is built from 13 residues. CDR3 amino acids: CATPTGAPQEAFF. The CDR3 DNA is TGTGCCACCCCTACAGGGGCCCCTCAAGAAGCTTTCTTT.

About this clone: Other nucleotide sequences from this sample produce the same CDR3. The chain uses TRBV28 and TRBJ1-5; tentative D call: TRBD1 (5 bases). This CDR3 is built from 14 residues. Looked up from germline, CDR1 is MDHEN and CDR2 is SYDVKM. The V gene lost 2 bases and the J gene lost 7 bases, with 12 bases spanning the gap. CDR3 sequence: CASSLGQGNQPQHF. The CDR3 DNA follows: TGTGCCAGCAGTTTAGGGCAGGGAAACCAGCCCCAGCATTTT.

This chain connects TRBV27 to TRBJ1-2; 8 bases agree with TRBD1. CDR3 length equals 13 residues. With V trimmed by 5 bases and J by 3 bases, 2 bases remained unmatched. CDR1 is MNHEY and CDR2 is SMNVEV in the germline V gene (reference sequence). The CDR3 nucleotides are TGTGCCAGCAGTGAGACAGGGGACTATGGCTACACCTTC. Protein sequence: CASSETGDYGYTF.

The gene calls are TRBV4-2 and TRBJ2-1; possible D gene TRBD2, 6 bases. Germline CDR1 LGHNA, CDR2 YNFKEQ. Trimming cost V 3 bases and J 2 bases, with 11 bases left between them. CDR3 length equals 15 residues. The CDR3 spells CASSQEGPAYNEQFF. CDR3 DNA: TGTGCCAGCAGCCAGGAGGGGCCGGCCTACAATGAGCAGTTCTTC.